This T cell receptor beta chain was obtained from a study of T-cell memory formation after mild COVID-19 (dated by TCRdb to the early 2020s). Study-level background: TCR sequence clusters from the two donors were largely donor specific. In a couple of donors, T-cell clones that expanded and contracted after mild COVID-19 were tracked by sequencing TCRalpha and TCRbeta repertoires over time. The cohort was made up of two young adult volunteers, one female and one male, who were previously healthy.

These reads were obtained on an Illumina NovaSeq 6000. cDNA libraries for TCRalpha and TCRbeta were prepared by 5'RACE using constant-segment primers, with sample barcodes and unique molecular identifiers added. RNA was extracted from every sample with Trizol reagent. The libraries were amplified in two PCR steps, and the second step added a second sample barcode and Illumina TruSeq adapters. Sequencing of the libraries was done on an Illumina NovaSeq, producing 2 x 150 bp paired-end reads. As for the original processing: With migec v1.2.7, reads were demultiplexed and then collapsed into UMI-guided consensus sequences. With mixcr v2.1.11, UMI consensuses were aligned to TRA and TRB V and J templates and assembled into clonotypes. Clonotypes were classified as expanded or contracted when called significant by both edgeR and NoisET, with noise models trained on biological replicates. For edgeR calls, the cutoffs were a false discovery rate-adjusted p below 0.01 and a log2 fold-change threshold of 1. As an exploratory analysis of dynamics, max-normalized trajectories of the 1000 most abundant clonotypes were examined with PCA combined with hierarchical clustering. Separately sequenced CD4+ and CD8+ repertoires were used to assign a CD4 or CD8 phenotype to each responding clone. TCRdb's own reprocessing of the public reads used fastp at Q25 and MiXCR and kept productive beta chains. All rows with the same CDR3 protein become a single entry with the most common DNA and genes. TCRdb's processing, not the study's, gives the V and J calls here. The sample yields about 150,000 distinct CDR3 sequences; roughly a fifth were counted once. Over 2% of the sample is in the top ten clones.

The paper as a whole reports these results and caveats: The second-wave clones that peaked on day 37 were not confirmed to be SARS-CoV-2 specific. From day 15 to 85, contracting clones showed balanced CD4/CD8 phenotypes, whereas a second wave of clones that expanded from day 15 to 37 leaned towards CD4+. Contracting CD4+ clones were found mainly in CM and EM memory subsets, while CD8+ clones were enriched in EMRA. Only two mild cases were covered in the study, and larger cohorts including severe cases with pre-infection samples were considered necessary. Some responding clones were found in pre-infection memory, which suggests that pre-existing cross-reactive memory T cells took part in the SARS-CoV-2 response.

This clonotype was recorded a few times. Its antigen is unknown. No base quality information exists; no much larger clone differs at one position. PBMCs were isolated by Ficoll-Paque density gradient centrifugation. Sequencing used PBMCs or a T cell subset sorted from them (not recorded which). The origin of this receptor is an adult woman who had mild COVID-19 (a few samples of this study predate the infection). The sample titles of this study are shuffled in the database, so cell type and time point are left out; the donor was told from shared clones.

The CDR3 corresponds to CASSQQGRSDTQYF. The DNA reads as follows: TGCGCCAGCAGCCAACAGGGGAGGTCCGATACGCAGTATTTT. The chain is encoded by TRBV4-1 joined to TRBJ2-3; the D match is possibly TRBD1 or TRBD2, with 6 bases aligned in each. From the cysteine up to the phenylalanine, the CDR3 has a length of 14 residues. Of the read, only the CDR3 DNA is kept; its 42 bases are in frame from base 1. V is pared back by 2 bases and J by 6 bases, with 12 bases lying between the germline termini. CDR1 and CDR2 were assigned from the germline V gene as MGHRA and YSYEKL.